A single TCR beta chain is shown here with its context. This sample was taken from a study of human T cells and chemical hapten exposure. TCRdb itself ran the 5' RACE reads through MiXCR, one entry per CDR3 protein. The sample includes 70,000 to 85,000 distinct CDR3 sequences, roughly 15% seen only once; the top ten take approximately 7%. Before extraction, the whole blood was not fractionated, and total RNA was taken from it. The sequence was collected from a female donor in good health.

In DNA form, the CDR3 reads TGTGCCACCAGTGATTTGTTAGTGTATGAGGGACCACAGGACCCCCCGAGTTTAGGCCAGTACTTC. Translating it yields CATSDLLVYEGPQDPPSLGQYF. The chain has TRBV24-1 and TRBJ2-5; TRBD1 or TRBD2 may be the D gene (5 bases each). Trimming took 0 bases from V and 10 from J, leaving 38 bases between them. Germline V gene lookup returns CDR1 KGHDR and CDR2 SFDVKD. The CDR3 runs to 22 residues.